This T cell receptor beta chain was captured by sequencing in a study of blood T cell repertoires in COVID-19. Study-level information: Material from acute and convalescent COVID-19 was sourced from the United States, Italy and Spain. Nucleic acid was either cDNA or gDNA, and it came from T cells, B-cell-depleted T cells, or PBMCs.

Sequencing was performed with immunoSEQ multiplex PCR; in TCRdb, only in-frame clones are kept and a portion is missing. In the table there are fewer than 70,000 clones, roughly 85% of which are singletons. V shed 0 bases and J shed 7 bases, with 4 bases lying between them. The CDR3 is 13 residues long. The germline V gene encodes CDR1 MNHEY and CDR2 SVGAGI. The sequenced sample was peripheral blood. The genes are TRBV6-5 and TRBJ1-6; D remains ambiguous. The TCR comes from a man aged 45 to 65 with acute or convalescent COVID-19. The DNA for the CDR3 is TGTGCCAGCAGTTACTCCCCAAATTCACCCCTCCACTTT. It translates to CASSYSPNSPLHF.